Here is one T cell receptor (beta chain) with its context. One junction end does not reproduce the germline sequence, and a read error may be involved. The sample belongs to a study of tumor-infiltrating lymphocytes in oesophageal squamous cell carcinoma. TCRdb independently ran MiXCR on the PCR reads; one entry per CDR3 protein. The profile shows 18,000 or so distinct CDR3 sequences, 35% to 50% of them singletons. The CDR3 has 15 residues. The rearrangement joins TRBV5-3 to TRBJ1-2; D is perhaps TRBD1 (6 bases). TRBV5-3 is placed among ORFs of uncertain function. This clonotype was obtained from a male donor with esophageal squamous cell carcinoma. Sequenced material: normal esophageal tissue next to the tumor. DNA of the CDR3: TGTGCCAGCAGCTCGGGGGGCAGGAACTACTATGGCTACACCTTC. This encodes CASSSGGRNYYGYTF.